The clone carrying this T cell receptor (beta chain) was detected only a few times. What it binds is unknown. The data derive from a study of T-cell memory formation after mild COVID-19. Study context: TCR clusters showed largely donor specificity. General study points: Mainly in CM and EM were contracting CD4+ clones; CD8+ were in EMRA. Whether day 37 second-wave clones are SARS-CoV-2-specific was not confirmed.

Trimming took 0 bases from V and 5 from J, leaving 11 bases between them. This CDR3 has 14 amino acids. The V gene's germline CDR1 is SGHRS and CDR2 YFSETQ. TCR alpha and TCR beta cDNA libraries with sample barcodes and UMIs came from 5'RACE using constant-segment primers. TCRdb recomputed calls from the 5' RACE reads with MiXCR, one row per CDR3 protein. The table has 300,000 to 400,000 distinct CDR3 sequences, approximately 13% seen once. Specimen: PBMCs or a T cell subset sorted from them (not recorded which). The V and J genes are TRBV5-1 and TRBJ2-5, with no clear D. The source is a man in his late teens or twenties who had mild COVID-19 (a few samples of this study predate the infection). Cell type and time point are not known. The CDR3, as DNA: TGCGCCAGCAGCTTGGGGTCCATTGAGGAGACCCAGTACTTC. This sequence encodes CASSLGSIEETQYF. The full variable domain, in which reference TRBV5-1 and TRBJ2-5 provide the parts outside the CDR3, is KAGVTQTPRYLIKTRGQQVTLSCSPISGHRSVSWYQQTPGQGLQFLFEYFSETQRNKGNFPGRFSGRQFSNSRSEMNVSTLELGDSALYLCASSLGSIEETQYFGPGTRLLVL.